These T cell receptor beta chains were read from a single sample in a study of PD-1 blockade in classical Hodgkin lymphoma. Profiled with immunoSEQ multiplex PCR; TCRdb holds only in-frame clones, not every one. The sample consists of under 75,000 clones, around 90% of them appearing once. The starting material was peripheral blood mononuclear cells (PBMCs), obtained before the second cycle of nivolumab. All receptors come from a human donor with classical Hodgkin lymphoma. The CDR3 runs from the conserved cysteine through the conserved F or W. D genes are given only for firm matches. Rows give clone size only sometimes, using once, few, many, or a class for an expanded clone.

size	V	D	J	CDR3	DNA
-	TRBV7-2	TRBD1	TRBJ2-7	CASSFPQGIFHEQYF	TGTGCCAGCAGCTTCCCACAGGGGATTTTCCACGAGCAGTACTTC
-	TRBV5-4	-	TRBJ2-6	CASSLAGSGGANVLTF	TGTGCCAGCAGCTTGGCGGGGAGCGGAGGGGCCAACGTCCTGACTTTC
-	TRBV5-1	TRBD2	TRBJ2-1	CASGLAGGSEQFF	TGCGCCAGCGGGCTAGCGGGGGGGTCTGAGCAGTTCTTC
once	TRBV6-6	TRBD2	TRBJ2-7	CASSTSGGAQTYEQYF	TGTGCCAGCAGTACTAGCGGGGGGGCTCAGACCTACGAGCAGTACTTC
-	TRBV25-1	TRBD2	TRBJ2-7	CASSRAGGLQNLQEQYF	TGTGCCAGCAGTCGGGCGGGGGGGCTACAAAACCTTCAAGAGCAGTACTTC
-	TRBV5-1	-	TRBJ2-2	CASSVGQGGTGELFF	TGCGCCAGCAGCGTAGGACAGGGAGGGACCGGGGAGCTGTTTTTT
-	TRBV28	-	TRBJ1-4	CASTWTNEKLFF	TGTGCCAGCACGTGGACTAATGAAAAACTGTTTTTT
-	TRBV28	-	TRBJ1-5	CASSLWRTADNQPQHF	TGTGCCAGCAGTTTATGGAGGACAGCTGACAATCAGCCCCAGCATTTT
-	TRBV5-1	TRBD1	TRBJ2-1	CASSWTGASYNEQFF	TGCGCCAGCAGCTGGACAGGGGCCTCCTACAATGAGCAGTTCTTC
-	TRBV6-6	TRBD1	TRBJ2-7	CASSHPGQGIYEQYF	TGTGCCAGCAGTCACCCGGGACAGGGGATCTACGAGCAGTACTTC
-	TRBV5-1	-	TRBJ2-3	CASGKSGDTQYF	TGCGCCAGCGGCAAATCTGGAGATACGCAGTATTTT
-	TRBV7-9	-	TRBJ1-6	CASSFPGTLSPLHF	TGTGCCAGCAGCTTTCCGGGGACCCTTTCACCCCTCCACTTT
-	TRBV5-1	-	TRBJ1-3	CASSSAGQSLSGNTIYF	TGCGCCAGCAGCTCAGCAGGGCAGTCGCTTTCTGGAAACACCATATATTTT
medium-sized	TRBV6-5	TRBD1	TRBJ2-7	CASSPGQGSYEQYF	TGTGCCAGCAGTCCCGGACAGGGTAGCTACGAGCAGTACTTC
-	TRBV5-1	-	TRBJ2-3	CASSLAGDTQYF	TGCGCCAGCAGCTTAGCGGGCGATACGCAGTATTTT
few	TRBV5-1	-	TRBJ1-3	CASSLDGSGNTIYF	TGCGCCAGCAGCTTGGATGGCTCTGGAAACACCATATATTTT
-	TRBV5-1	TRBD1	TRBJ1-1	CASSNGTGARSTEAFF	TGCGCCAGCAGCAACGGGACAGGGGCCCGCTCGACTGAAGCTTTCTTT
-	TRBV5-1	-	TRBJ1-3	CASSLVPGSSGNTIYF	TGCGCCAGCAGCTTGGTCCCAGGCTCCTCTGGAAACACCATATATTTT
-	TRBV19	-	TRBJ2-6	CTLKKGANVLTF	TGTACCCTCAAGAAAGGGGCCAACGTCCTGACTTTC
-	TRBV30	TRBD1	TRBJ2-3	CAWSRTGAGATDTQYF	TGTGCCTGGAGCCGGACAGGGGCTGGGGCCACAGATACGCAGTATTTT
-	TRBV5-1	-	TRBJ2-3	CASSLVGAQMTDTQYF	TGCGCCAGCAGCTTGGTTGGGGCGCAGATGACAGATACGCAGTATTTT
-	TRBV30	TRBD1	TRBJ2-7	CAWSVGQGLNYEQYF	TGTGCCTGGAGTGTAGGACAGGGGCTAAACTACGAGCAGTACTTC
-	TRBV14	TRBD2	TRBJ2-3	CASSQDTSGGAVFFTDTQYF	TGTGCCAGCAGCCAAGATACCAGCGGGGGGGCCGTTTTTTTTACGGATACGCAGTATTTT
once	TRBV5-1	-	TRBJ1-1	CASSLGRVDTEAFF	TGCGCCAGCAGCTTGGGGCGTGTAGACACTGAAGCTTTCTTT
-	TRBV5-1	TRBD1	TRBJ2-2	CASSFPGQGAGELFF	TGCGCCAGCAGCTTTCCGGGACAGGGGGCCGGGGAGCTGTTTTTT
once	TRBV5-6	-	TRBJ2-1	CASSMPRQGSRNEQFF	TGTGCCAGCAGCATGCCGAGGCAGGGGTCCCGCAATGAGCAGTTCTTC
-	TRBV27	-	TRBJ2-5	CASGPGNHQETQYF	TGTGCCAGCGGCCCGGGAAATCACCAAGAGACCCAGTACTTC
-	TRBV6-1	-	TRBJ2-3	CANSEVFSRGSGTDTQYF	TGTGCCAACAGTGAAGTTTTCTCGCGAGGGTCCGGCACAGATACGCAGTATTTT
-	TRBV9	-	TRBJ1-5	CASSPNDSNQPQHF	TGTGCCAGCAGCCCTAACGATAGCAATCAGCCCCAGCATTTT
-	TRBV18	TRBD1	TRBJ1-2	CASSPPNRGGNYGYTF	TGTGCCAGCTCACCACCGAACAGGGGGGGAAACTATGGCTACACCTTC
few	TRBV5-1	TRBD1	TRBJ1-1	CASSVIQGSTEAFF	TGCGCCAGCAGCGTTATACAGGGGAGCACTGAAGCTTTCTTT
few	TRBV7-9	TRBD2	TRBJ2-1	CASRISGGATNEQFF	TGTGCCAGCAGAATTAGCGGGGGGGCCACGAATGAGCAGTTCTTC
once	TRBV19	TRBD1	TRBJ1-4	CASSTGQASNEKLFF	TGTGCCAGTAGTACCGGACAGGCTAGCAATGAAAAACTGTTTTTT
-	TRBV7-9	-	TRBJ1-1	CASSLISRGEAFF	TGTGCCAGCAGCTTAATAAGCAGGGGTGAAGCTTTCTTT
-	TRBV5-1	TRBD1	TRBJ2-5	CASNLQGAGQETQYF	TGCGCCAGCAACCTTCAGGGGGCAGGGCAAGAGACCCAGTACTTC